These T cell receptor beta chains were read from a single sample in a study of blood T cell repertoires in COVID-19. Profiling relied on immunoSEQ multiplex PCR, and the TCRdb table lists in-frame clones only, not all of them. Of over 110,000 clones in the sample, around 80% were seen once. Sequencing input: peripheral blood. The receptors come from a man aged 55 to 70 with active or convalescent COVID-19. The CDR3 runs from the conserved cysteine through the conserved F or W. The order of the fields is J gene, D gene, V gene, clone size, CDR3 protein, CDR3 DNA. A D gene is named only where the DNA matches it firmly. Clone size is not always given. Where it is, it says once, few, many or a class for expanded clones.

>TRBJ2-3|TRBD2|TRBV19|.
CASSNSRGSGTSDTQYF
TGTGCCAGTAGTAACTCCCGGGGTAGCGGGACTTCAGATACGCAGTATTTT
>TRBJ1-1|.|TRBV6-6|.
CASSPTATEAFF
TGTGCCAGCAGTCCCACGGCGACAGAAGCTTTCTTT
>TRBJ1-2|.|TRBV2|few
CASSLSTAAYGYTF
TGTGCCAGCAGCTTATCTACAGCGGCCTATGGCTACACCTTC
>TRBJ2-3|.|TRBV28|.
CASRSRRQGVYDTQYF
TGTGCCAGCCGGTCGAGGCGCCAGGGCGTTTATGATACGCAGTATTTT
>TRBJ2-2|.|TRBV7-6|.
CASSSESTSLPGELFF
TGTGCCAGCAGCTCCGAATCGACTAGTTTACCCGGGGAGCTGTTTTTT
>TRBJ1-6|TRBD1|TRBV4-1|.
CASSQTGTGLNSPLHF
TGCGCCAGCAGCCAGACCGGGACAGGGTTGAATTCACCCCTCCACTTT
>TRBJ2-2|.|TRBV11-3|.
CASSGHGGGPAGELFF
TGTGCCAGCAGCGGGCATGGCGGGGGCCCCGCCGGGGAGCTGTTTTTT
>TRBJ1-1|.|TRBV18|.
CASSLKQGRNTEAFF
TGTGCCAGCTCATTGAAACAGGGACGCAACACTGAAGCTTTCTTT
>TRBJ1-2|TRBD1|TRBV11-3|.
CASSLGRYSGTGFGYTF
TGTGCCAGCAGCTTAGGCCGATACTCCGGGACAGGGTTTGGCTACACCTTC
>TRBJ2-2|TRBD1|TRBV11-3|.
CASGGQGANTGELFF
TGTGCCAGCGGCGGACAGGGAGCGAACACCGGGGAGCTGTTTTTT
>TRBJ1-2|TRBD1|TRBV4-3|.
CASSQETGKDYGYTF
TGCGCCAGCAGCCAAGAGACAGGGAAGGACTATGGCTACACCTTC
>TRBJ1-3|.|TRBV7-9|.
CASSHVPRGNTIYF
TGTGCCAGCAGCCACGTACCTAGGGGAAACACCATATATTTT
>TRBJ1-1|TRBD1|TRBV11-2|.
CASSLSRDRASEAFF
TGTGCCAGCAGCTTAAGCCGGGACAGGGCTTCGGAAGCTTTCTTT
>TRBJ1-2|TRBD1|TRBV19|.
CASSTTGGDYGYTF
TGTGCCAGTAGTACCACAGGGGGCGATTATGGCTACACCTTC
>TRBJ2-3|TRBD1|TRBV5-1|few
CASSSGTATDTQYF
TGCGCCAGCAGCTCAGGGACAGCTACAGATACGCAGTATTTT
>TRBJ1-3|TRBD1|TRBV10-2|.
CASGLTGQKNTIYF
TGCGCCAGCGGATTGACGGGACAGAAGAACACCATATATTTT